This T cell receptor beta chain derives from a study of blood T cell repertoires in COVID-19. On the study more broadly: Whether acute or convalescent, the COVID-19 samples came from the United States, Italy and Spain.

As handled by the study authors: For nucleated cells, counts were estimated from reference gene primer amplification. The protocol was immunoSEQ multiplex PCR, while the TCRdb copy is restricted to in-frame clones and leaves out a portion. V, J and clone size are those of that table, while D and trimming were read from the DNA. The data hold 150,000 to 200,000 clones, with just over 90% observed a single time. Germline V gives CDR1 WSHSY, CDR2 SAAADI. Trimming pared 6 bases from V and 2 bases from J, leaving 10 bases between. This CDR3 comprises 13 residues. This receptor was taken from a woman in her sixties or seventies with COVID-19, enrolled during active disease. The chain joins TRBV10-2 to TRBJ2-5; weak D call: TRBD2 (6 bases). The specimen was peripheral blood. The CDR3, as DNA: TGCGCCAGCAGGGGCGGGGATCAAGAGACCCAGTACTTC. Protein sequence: CASRGGDQETQYF.